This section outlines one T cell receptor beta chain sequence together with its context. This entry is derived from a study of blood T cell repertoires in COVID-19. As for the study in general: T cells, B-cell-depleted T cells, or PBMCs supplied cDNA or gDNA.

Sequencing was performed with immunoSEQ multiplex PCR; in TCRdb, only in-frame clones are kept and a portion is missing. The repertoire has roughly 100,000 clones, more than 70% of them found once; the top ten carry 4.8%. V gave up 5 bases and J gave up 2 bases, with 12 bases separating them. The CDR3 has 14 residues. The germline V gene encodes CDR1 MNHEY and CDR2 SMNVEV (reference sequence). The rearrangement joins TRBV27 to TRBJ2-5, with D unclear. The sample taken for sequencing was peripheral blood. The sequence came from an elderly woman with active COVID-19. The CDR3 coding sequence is TGTGCCAGCAGTGTGTGGGCAGCACAAGAGACCCAGTACTTC. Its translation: CASSVWAAQETQYF.